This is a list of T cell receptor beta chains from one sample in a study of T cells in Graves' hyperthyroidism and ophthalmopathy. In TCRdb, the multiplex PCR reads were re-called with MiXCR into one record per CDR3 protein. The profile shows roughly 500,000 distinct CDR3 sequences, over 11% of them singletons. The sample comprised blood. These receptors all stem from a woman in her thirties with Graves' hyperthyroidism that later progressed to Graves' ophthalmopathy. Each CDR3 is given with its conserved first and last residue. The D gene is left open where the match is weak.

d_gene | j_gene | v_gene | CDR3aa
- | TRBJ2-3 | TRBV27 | CASRPAGLRANTQYF
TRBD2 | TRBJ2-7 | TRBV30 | CAWNVAGPYEQYF
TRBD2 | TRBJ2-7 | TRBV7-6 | CASSLGTSGRGNEQYF
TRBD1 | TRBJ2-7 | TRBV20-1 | CSARDRTGQGGSSYEQYF
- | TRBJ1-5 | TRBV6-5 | CASSGGGSKSQHF
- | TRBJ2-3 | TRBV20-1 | CSARIREVDTQYF
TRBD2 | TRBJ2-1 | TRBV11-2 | CASSPLSGPSHNEQFF
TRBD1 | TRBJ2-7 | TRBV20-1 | CSAGRTGLSYEQYF
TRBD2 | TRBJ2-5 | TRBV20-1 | CSASPPRGLAGGLQETQYF
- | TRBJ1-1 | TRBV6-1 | CASSSGRGYTEAFF
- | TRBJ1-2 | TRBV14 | CASSRLDGNYGYTF
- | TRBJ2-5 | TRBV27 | CASSLLQAPGVETQYF
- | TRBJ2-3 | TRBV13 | CASSFPGPSTDTQYF
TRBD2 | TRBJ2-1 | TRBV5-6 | CASSQIPGLAGYNEQFF
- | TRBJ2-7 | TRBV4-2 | CASSQEISASHEQYF
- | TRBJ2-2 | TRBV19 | CASSIVAQLTGELFF
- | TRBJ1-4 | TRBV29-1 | CSVEEVTAEKLFF
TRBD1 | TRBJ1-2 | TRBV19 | CASSPSDRGLYGYTF
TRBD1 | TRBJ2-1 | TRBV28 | CASSTEGQGFYNEQFF
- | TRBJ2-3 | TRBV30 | CAWSVGGSGTDTQYF
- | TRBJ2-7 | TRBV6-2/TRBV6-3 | CASNDFGYEQYF
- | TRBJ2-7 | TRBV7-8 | CAGSSPGQVAVPYEQYF
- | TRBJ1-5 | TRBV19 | CASSIEVVNQPQHF
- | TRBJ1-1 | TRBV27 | CASSPGALTEAFF
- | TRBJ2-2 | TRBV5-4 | CASSLREVNTGELFF
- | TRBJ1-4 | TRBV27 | CASSLSYAIEGEKLFF
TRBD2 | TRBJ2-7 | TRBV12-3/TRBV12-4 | CASSPMTGTRGEQYF
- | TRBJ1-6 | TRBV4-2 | CASSPQILSYNSPLHF
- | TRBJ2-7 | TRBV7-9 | CASSLVGAKEQYF
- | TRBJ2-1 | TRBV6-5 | CASSYDFNNEQFF
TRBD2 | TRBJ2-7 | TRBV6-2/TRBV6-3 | CASTLSGRNEQYF
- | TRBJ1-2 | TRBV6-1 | CASRPTFPTVLGYTF
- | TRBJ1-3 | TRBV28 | CASSPGTLGNTIYF
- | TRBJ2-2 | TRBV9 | CASSPRDPNTGELFF
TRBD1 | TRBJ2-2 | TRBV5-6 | CASSLPSGGNTGELFF
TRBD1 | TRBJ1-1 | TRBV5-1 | CASSPDAGQANTEAFF